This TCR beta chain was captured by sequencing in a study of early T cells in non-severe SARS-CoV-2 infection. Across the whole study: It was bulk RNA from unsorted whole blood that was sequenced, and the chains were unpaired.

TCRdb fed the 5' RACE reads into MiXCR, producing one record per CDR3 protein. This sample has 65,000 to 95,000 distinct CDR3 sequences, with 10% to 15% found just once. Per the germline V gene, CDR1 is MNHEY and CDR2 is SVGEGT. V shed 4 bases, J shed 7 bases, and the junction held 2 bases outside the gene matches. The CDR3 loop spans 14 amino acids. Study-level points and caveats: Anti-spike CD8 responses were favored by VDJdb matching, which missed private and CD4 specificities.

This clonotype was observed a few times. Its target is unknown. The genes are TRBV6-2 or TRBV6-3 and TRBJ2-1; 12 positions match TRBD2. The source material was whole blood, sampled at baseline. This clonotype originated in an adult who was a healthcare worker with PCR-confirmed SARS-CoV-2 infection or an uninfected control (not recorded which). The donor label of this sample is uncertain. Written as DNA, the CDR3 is TGTGCCAGCAGTTTTGGGACTAGCGGGAATGAGCAGTTCTTC. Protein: CASSFGTSGNEQFF.